This is a list of T cell receptor beta chains from one sample in a study of blood T cell repertoires in COVID-19. Sequenced by immunoSEQ multiplex PCR; TCRdb stores in-frame clones only, minus some. The table includes about 28,000 clones, 75% to 90% detected once. Material: peripheral blood. The receptor set was obtained from a man in his sixties with active COVID-19. Both conserved end residues are trimmed from each CDR3. The order of the fields is V gene, clone size, CDR3 protein. Clone size is stated in some rows and not others, as once, few, many or a class when expanded.

TRBV19	-	ASSIGGTVYEQY
TRBV5-4	-	ASSLEQGANTGELF
TRBV27	-	ASSLGQSYEQY
TRBV9	few	ASSVGGTGANEKLF
TRBV29-1	-	SDVMPGTGQF
TRBV6-6	-	ASRYRPQSETQY
TRBV7-2	-	ASSPSVGGGETQY
TRBV5-1	-	ASSLGQGNTDIQY
TRBV25-1	-	ASSGGHNYGYT
TRBV6-2/TRBV6-3	-	ASSSSGDTQY
TRBV12-3/TRBV12-4	once	ASSGRPSYEQY
TRBV4-1	-	ASSRLAGTQETQY
TRBV3-1/TRBV3-2	-	ASSQVTRADTQY
TRBV2	-	ASSPTTSGAHHEQY
TRBV27	-	ASSPGQGGDSPLH
TRBV6-5	-	ASSPSGTETQY
TRBV9	-	ASSGGRAGPFEKLF
TRBV4-1	-	ASSQDRGSAETQY
TRBV4-1	-	ASSQVQTNTGELF
TRBV2	-	ASKTGGDGYT
TRBV5-6	-	ASTPGGGLNGYT
TRBV14	-	ASSHTGGGYEQY
TRBV5-5	-	ASSFFEESSGNTIY
TRBV4-2	few	ASSRPGQSSGNTIY
TRBV25-1	-	ASSEPGTGVRGYT
TRBV6-5	-	ASSRGGGGTEAF
TRBV4-1	-	ASSQVTEDLGSGANVLT
TRBV6-6	-	ASSYSQRGASYEQY
TRBV5-1	-	ASSSQGSTQY
TRBV10-3	-	AIRGQPNTEAF
TRBV2	-	ASFRTGANEKLF
TRBV19	-	ASSIAGTGLKAF
TRBV7-2	-	ASSFKAGGRADTQY
TRBV10-3	-	AISESGYNEQF
TRBV16	-	ASSQGSRNQPQH
TRBV28	-	ASRGAVYEQY
TRBV28	-	ASSLFLGSGANVLT
TRBV12-3/TRBV12-4	-	ASREGDQPQH
TRBV28	-	ASSSSGTGISKQY